This T cell receptor (beta chain) was sequenced for a study of shared clonotypes between healthy human individuals. Profiled with immunoSEQ multiplex PCR; TCRdb holds only in-frame clones, not every one. The repertoire holds around 1,100,000 clones, about 80% seen once, with roughly 0.9% in the top ten. Sequencing input: memory CD4+ T cells from PBMCs. Subset indicated: CD45RA-negative fraction. The TCR comes from a man between 18 and 29 years old in good health. Some clones in this sample may be carry-over from other donors' samples.

CDR3: CASSQVDSKETQYF. The DNA of the CDR3 is TGTGCCAGCAGCCAAGTCGACAGTAAAGAGACCCAGTACTTC. The chain employs TRBV14 and TRBJ2-5; a possible D gene is TRBD1 (5 bases). The CDR3 loop spans 14 amino acids. V lost 1 base to trimming and J lost 3 bases, with 9 bases between them. Germline V lookup: CDR1 SGHDN, CDR2 FVKESK.